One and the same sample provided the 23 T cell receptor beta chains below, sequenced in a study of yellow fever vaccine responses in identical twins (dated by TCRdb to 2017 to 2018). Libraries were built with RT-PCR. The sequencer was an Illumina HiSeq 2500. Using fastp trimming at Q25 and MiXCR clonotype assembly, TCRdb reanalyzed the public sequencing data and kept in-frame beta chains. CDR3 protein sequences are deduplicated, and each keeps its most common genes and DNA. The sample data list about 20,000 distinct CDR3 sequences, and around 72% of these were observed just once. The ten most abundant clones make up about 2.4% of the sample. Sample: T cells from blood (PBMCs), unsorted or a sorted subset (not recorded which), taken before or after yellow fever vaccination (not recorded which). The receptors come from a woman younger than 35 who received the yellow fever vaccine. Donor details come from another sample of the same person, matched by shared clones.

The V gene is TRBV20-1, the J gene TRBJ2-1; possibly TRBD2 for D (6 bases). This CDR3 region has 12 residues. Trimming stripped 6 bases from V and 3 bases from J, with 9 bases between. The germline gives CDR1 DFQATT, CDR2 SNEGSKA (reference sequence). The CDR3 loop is CSARTNYNEQFF. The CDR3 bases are TGCAGTGCGAGGACTAACTACAATGAGCAGTTCTTC.

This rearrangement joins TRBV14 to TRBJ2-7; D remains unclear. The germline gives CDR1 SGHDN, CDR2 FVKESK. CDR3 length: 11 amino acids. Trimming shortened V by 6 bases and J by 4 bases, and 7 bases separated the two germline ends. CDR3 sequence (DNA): TGTGCCAGCAGTATGGGTTACGAGCAGTACTTC. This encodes CASSMGYEQYF.

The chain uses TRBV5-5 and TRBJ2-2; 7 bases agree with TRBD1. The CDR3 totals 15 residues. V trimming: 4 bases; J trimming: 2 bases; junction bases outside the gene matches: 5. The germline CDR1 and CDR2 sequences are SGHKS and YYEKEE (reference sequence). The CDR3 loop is CASSPGTANTGELFF. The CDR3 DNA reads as TGTGCCAGCAGCCCAGGGACAGCAAACACCGGGGAGCTGTTTTTT.

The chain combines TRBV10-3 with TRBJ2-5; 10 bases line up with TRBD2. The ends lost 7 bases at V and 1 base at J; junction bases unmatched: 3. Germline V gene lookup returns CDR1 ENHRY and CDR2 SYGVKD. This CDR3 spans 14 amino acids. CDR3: CAIKASGGQETQYF. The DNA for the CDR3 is TGTGCCATCAAGGCTAGCGGGGGCCAAGAGACCCAGTACTTC.

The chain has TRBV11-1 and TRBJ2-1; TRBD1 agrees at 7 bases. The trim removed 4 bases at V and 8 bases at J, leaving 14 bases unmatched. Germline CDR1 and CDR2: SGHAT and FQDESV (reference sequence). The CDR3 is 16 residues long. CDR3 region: CASSSLGQDLFDEQFF. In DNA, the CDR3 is TGTGCCAGCAGCTCACTCGGACAGGACTTGTTCGATGAGCAGTTCTTC. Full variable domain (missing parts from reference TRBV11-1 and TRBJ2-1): EAEVAQSPRYKITEKSQAVAFWCDPISGHATLYWYRQILGQGPELLVQFQDESVVDDSQLPKDRFSAERLKGVDSTLKIQPAELGDSAMYLCASSSLGQDLFDEQFFGPGTRLTVL.

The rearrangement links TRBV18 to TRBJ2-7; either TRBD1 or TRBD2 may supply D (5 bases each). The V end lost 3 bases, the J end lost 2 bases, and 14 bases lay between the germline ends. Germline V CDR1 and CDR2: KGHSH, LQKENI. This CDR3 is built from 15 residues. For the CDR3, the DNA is TGTGCCAGCTCACCCGGGGCCCAAGGCGCCTACGAGCAGTACGTC. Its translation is CASSPGAQGAYEQYV.

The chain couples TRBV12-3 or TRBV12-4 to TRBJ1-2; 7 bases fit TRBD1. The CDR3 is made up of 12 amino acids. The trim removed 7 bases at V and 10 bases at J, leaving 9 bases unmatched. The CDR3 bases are TGTGCCAGCACCCAGACAGGGTTGGACTACACCTTC. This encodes CASTQTGLDYTF.

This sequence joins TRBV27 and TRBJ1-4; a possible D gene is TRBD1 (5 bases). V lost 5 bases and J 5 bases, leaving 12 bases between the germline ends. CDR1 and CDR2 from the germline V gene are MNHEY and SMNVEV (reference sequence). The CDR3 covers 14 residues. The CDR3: CASSVFDSNEKLFF. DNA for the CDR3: TGTGCCAGCAGTGTATTTGACAGCAATGAAAAACTGTTTTTT.

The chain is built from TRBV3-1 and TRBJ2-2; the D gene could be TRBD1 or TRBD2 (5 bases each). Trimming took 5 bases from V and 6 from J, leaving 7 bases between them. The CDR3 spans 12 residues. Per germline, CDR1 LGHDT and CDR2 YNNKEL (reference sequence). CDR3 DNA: TGTGCCAGCAGCGGGGGTCCCGGGGAGCTGTTTTTT. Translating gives CASSGGPGELFF.

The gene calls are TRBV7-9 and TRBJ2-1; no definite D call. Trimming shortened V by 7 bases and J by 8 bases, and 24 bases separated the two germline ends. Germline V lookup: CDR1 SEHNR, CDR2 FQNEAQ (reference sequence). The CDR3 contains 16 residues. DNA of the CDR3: TGTGCCAGCACCACATTAGGGCATAAGCCCCTGGATGAGCAGTTCTTC. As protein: CASTTLGHKPLDEQFF.

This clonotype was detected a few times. CDR3 sequence (DNA): TGTGCCAGCAGCTACACAGGGGGCGCTTCCTATGGCTACACCTTC. It translates to CASSYTGGASYGYTF. The J gene is TRBJ1-2, the V gene TRBV6-5, with 9 bases that match TRBD1. V lost 6 bases, J lost 4 bases, and 9 bases stayed unmatched. This CDR3 spans 15 amino acids. CDR1 is MNHEY, CDR2 SVGAGI, per germline.

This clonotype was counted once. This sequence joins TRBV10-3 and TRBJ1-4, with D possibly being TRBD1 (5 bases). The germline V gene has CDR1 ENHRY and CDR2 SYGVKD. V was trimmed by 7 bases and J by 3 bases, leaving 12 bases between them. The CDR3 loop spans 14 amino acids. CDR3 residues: CAIKGTDPNEKLFF. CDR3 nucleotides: TGTGCCATCAAGGGGACGGACCCTAATGAAAAACTGTTTTTT.

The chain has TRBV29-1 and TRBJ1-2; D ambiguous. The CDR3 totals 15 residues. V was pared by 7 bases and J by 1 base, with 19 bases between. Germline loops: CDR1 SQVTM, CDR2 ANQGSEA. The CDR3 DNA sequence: TGCAGCGCTACCGGCCAACGGGATCTTAACTATGGCTACACCTTC. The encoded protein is CSATGQRDLNYGYTF.

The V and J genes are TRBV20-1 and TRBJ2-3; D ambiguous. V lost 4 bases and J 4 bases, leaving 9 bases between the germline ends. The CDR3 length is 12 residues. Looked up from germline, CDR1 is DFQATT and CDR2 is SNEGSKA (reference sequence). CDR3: CSAKDDADTQYF. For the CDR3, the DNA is TGCAGTGCTAAGGATGACGCAGATACGCAGTATTTT.

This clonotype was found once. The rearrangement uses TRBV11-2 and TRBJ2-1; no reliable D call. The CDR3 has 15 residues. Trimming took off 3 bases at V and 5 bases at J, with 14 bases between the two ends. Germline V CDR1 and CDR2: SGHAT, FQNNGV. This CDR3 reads CASSFLSTVDNEQFF. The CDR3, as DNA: TGTGCCAGCAGCTTTTTGTCAACAGTCGACAATGAGCAGTTCTTC. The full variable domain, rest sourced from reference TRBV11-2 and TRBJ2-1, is EAGVAQSPRYKIIEKRQSVAFWCNPISGHATLYWYQQILGQGPKLLIQFQNNGVVDDSQLPKDRFSAERLKGVDSTLKIQPAKLEDSAVYLCASSFLSTVDNEQFFGPGTRLTVL.

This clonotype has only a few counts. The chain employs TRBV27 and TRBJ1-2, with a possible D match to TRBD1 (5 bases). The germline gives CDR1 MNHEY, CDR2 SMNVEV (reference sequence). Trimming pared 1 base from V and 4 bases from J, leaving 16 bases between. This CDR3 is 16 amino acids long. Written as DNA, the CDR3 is TGTGCCAGCAGTTTATTGGGGGGGAGATTCTCCTATGGCTACACCTTC. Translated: CASSLLGGRFSYGYTF.

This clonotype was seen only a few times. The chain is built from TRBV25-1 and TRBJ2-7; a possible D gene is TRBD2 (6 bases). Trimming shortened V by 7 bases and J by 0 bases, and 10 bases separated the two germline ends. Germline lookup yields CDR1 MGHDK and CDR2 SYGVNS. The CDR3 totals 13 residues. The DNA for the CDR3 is TGTGCCAGCAAAGCGGGCGACTCCTACGAGCAGTACTTC. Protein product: CASKAGDSYEQYF.

Here the CDR3 reads CASSDRGATYEQYF. In DNA, the CDR3 is TGTGCCAGCAGTGATCGTGGAGCAACCTACGAGCAGTACTTC. The chain combines TRBV2 with TRBJ2-7; the D is unclear. The germline V gene encodes CDR1 SNHLY and CDR2 FYNNEI. Trimming pared 3 bases from V and 2 bases from J, leaving 11 bases between. This CDR3 has 14 residues.

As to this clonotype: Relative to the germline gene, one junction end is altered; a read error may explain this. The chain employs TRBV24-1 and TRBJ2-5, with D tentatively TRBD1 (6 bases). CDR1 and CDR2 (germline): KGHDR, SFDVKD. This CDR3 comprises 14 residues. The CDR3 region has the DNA TGTGCCACCAGCGATTACCGGGACACGGAGACCCAGTACTTC. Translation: CATSDYRDTETQYF.

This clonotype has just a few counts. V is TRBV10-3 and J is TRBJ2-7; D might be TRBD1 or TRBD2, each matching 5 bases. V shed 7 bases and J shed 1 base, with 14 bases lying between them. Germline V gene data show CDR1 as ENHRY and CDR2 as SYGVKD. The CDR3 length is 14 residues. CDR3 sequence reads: CAITGTPGSYEQYV. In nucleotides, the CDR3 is TGTGCCATCACCGGGACCCCCGGGTCCTACGAGCAGTACGTC.

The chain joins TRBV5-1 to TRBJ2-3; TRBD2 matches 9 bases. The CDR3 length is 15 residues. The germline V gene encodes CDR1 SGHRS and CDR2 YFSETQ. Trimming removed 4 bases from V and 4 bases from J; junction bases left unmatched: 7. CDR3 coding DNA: TGCGCCAGCAGCGTGCGGGGGGGCGTAGCAGATACGCAGTATTTT. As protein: CASSVRGGVADTQYF.

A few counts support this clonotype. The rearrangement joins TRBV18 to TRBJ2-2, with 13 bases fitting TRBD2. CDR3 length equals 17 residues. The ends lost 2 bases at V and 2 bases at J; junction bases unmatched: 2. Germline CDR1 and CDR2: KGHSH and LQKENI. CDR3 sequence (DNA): TGTGCCAGCTCACCAAGACTAGCGGGAGGTAACACCGGGGAGCTGTTTTTT. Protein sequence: CASSPRLAGGNTGELFF. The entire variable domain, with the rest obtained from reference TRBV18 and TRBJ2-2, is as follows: NAGVMQNPRHLVRRRGQEARLRCSPMKGHSHVYWYRQLPEEGLKFMVYLQKENIIDESGMPKERFSAEFPKEGPSILRIQQVVRGDSAAYFCASSPRLAGGNTGELFFGEGSRLTVL.

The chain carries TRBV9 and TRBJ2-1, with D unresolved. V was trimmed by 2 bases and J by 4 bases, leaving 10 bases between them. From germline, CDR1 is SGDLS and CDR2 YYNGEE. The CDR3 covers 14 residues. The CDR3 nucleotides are TGTGCCAGCAGCGTGGATATGACGTACAATGAGCAGTTCTTC. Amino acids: CASSVDMTYNEQFF.